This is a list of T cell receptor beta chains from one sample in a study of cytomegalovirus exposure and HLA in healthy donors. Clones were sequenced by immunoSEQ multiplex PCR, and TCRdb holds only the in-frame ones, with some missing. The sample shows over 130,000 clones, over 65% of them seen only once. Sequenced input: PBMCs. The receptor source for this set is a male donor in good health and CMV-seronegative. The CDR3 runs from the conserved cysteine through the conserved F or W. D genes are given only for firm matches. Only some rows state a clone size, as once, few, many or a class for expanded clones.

DNA: TGCAGCGTTCTGGACAGGGGAGCTTTCTTT; CDR3: CSVLDRGAFF; size: -; V: TRBV29-1; J: TRBJ1-1; D: TRBD1
DNA: TGCGCCAGCAGCCAAGACAGATTTAATCAGCCCCAGCATTTT; CDR3: CASSQDRFNQPQHF; size: few; V: TRBV4-1; J: TRBJ1-5; D: -
DNA: TGTGCCAGCAGCTTGAGTAGCAATCAGCCCCAGCATTTT; CDR3: CASSLSSNQPQHF; size: once; V: TRBV7-2; J: TRBJ1-5; D: -
DNA: TGTGCCTGGAGTACAGGCGACAATTGGCCCCAGCATTTT; CDR3: CAWSTGDNWPQHF; size: -; V: TRBV30; J: TRBJ1-5; D: -
DNA: TGTGCCAGCAGCCCCCAGAAGAACACTGAAGCTTTCTTT; CDR3: CASSPQKNTEAFF; size: -; V: TRBV6-1; J: TRBJ1-1; D: -
DNA: TGCGCCAGCAGCCAAGCGGATAGCGGGCCGACCGGCGGGGAGCTGTTTTTT; CDR3: CASSQADSGPTGGELFF; size: -; V: TRBV4-1; J: TRBJ2-2; D: TRBD2
DNA: TGTGCCAGCTCGAACACTGAAGCTTTCTTT; CDR3: CASSNTEAFF; size: few; V: TRBV19; J: TRBJ1-1; D: -
DNA: TGTGCCAGCAGGGACGCGGTCCAGGGGGAAAAACTGTTTTTT; CDR3: CASRDAVQGEKLFF; size: -; V: TRBV6-5; J: TRBJ1-4; D: -
DNA: TGTGCCAGCAGTCCCCTCCCGGGGGTCCCGGGGGAGCAGTTCTTC; CDR3: CASSPLPGVPGEQFF; size: -; V: TRBV28; J: TRBJ2-1; D: -
DNA: TGTGCCAGCAGTGAAGCGGATGTTAGGGGATCTAGCACAGATACGCAGTATTTT; CDR3: CASSEADVRGSSTDTQYF; size: -; V: TRBV2; J: TRBJ2-3; D: -
DNA: TGTGCCAGCAGTGACGGACAGGGCAGCGAAAAACTGTTTTTT; CDR3: CASSDGQGSEKLFF; size: few; V: TRBV6-4; J: TRBJ1-4; D: TRBD1
DNA: TGTGCCATCAGTTCCTGGACAGGGAACTATGGCTACACCTTC; CDR3: CAISSWTGNYGYTF; size: -; V: TRBV10-3; J: TRBJ1-2; D: TRBD1
DNA: TGTGCCAGTAGCGAGAATACAGGGATGCTCGGAAACACCATATATTTT; CDR3: CASSENTGMLGNTIYF; size: -; V: TRBV19; J: TRBJ1-3; D: -
DNA: TGTGCCAGCAGTCCGAGGGGACAGATCTATGGCTACACCTTC; CDR3: CASSPRGQIYGYTF; size: few; V: TRBV27; J: TRBJ1-2; D: TRBD1
DNA: TGTGCCAGCACAGGATTAGTTTTCGGCGAGCAGTACTTC; CDR3: CASTGLVFGEQYF; size: -; V: TRBV2; J: TRBJ2-7; D: -
DNA: TGTGCCAGCAGTGAGACGGGAGGGCCTAGGCTCGAGCAGTACTTC; CDR3: CASSETGGPRLEQYF; size: few; V: TRBV7-9; J: TRBJ2-7; D: TRBD2
DNA: TGCGCCAGCAGCCAAGGGCTAGCGGGAGGGTCGAATGAGCAGTTCTTC; CDR3: CASSQGLAGGSNEQFF; size: once; V: TRBV4-1; J: TRBJ2-1; D: TRBD2
DNA: TGTGCCAGCAGTTTCGACAGGGGAGCTTCACCCCTCCACTTT; CDR3: CASSFDRGASPLHF; size: -; V: TRBV27; J: TRBJ1-6; D: TRBD1
DNA: TGTGCCTGGTCTTCTGGCGGGAGTGGTGAGACCCAGTACTTC; CDR3: CAWSSGGSGETQYF; size: -; V: TRBV30; J: TRBJ2-5; D: TRBD2
DNA: TGTGCCAGCAGTGATAGGAGGGGAAAGGACGAGCAGTACTTC; CDR3: CASSDRRGKDEQYF; size: few; V: TRBV2; J: TRBJ2-7; D: -